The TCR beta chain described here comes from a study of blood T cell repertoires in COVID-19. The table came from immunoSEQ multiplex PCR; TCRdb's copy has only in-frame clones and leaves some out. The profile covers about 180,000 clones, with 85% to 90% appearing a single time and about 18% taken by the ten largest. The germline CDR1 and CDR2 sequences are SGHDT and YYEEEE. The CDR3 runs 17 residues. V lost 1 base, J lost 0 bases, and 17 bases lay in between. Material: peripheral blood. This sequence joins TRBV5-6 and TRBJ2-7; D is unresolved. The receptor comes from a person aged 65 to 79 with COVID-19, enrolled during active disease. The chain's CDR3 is CASSLLVLRSGSYEQYF. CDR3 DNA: TGTGCCAGCAGCTTGTTGGTCCTCCGTTCCGGCTCCTACGAGCAGTACTTC.